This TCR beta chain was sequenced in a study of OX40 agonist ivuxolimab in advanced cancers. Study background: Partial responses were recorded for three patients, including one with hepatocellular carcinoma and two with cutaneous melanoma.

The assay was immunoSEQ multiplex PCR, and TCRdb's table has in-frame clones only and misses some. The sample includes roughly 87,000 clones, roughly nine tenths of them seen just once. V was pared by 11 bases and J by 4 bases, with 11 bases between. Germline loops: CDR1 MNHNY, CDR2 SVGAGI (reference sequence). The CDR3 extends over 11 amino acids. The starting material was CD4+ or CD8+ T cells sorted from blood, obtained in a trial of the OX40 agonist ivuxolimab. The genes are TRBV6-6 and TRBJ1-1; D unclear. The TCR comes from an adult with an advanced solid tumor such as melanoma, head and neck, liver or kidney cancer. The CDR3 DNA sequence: TGTGCCGGATCGACGGGCACTGAAGCTTTCTTT. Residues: CAGSTGTEAFF.